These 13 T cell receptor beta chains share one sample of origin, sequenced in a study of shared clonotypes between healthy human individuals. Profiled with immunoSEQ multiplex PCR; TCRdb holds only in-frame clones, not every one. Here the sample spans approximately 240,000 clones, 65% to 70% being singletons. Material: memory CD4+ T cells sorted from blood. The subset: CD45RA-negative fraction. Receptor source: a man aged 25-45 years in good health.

The CDR3 nucleotides read TGCGCCAGCAGTGAGGGTGCAGGGGGTTTCGAGCAGTACTTC. Translating gives CASSEGAGGFEQYF. The chain has TRBV10-1 and TRBJ2-7; 7 bases map to TRBD1. J was trimmed by 6 bases and V by 2 bases; bases with no gene match: 7. CDR3 length: 14 residues. CDR1 and CDR2 (germline): WNHNN, SYGVQD (reference sequence).

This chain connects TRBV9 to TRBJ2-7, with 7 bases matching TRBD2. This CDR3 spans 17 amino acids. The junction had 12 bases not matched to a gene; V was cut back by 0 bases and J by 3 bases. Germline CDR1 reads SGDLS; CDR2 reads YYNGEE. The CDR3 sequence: CASSVDPLAGVRYEQYF. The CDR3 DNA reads TGTGCCAGCAGCGTAGATCCCTTGGCGGGAGTCCGCTACGAGCAGTACTTC.

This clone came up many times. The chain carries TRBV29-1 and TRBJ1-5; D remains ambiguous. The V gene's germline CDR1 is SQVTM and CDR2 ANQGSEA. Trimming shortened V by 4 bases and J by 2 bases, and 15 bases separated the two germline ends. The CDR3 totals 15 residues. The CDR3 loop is CSVADGFLGNQPQHF. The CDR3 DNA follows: TGCAGCGTTGCAGATGGTTTCCTGGGCAATCAGCCCCAGCATTTT.

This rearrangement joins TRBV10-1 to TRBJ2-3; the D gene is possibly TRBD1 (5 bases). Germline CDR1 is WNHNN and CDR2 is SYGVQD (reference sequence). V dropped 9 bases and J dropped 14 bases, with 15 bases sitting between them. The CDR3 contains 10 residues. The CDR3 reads CARRGQRVYF. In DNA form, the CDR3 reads TGCGCCAGGAGAGGACAACGAGTGTATTTT.

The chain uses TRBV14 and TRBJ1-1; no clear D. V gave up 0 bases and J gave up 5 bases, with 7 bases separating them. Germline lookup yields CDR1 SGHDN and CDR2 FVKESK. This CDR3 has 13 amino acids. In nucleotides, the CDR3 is TGTGCCAGCAGCCAAGAGAGGAGGACTGAAGCTTTCTTT. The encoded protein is CASSQERRTEAFF.

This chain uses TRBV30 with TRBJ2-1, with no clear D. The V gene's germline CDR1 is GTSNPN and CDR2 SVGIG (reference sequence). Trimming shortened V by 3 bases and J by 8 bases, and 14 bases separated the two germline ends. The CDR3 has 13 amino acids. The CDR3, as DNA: TGTGCCTGGAGGTCCCTAGGTTGGTATGAGCAGTTCTTC. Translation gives CAWRSLGWYEQFF.

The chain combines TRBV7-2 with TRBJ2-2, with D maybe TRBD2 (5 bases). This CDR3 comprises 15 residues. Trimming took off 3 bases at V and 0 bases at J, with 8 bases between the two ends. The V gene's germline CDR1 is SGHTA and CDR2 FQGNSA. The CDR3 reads CASSFVGANTGELFF. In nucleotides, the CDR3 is TGTGCCAGCAGCTTCGTGGGAGCGAACACCGGGGAGCTGTTTTTT.

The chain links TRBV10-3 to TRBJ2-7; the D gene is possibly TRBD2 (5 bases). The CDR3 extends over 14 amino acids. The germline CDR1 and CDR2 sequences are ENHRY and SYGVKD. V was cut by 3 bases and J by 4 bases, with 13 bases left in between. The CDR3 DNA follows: TGTGCCATCAGTGACCCGAGAGGGCAGTACGAGCAGTACTTC. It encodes CAISDPRGQYEQYF.

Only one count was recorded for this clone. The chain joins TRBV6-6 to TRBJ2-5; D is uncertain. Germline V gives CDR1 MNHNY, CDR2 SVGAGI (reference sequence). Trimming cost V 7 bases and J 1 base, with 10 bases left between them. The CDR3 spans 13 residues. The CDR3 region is CASILSGQETQYF. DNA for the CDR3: TGTGCCAGCATCCTCTCGGGCCAAGAGACCCAGTACTTC.

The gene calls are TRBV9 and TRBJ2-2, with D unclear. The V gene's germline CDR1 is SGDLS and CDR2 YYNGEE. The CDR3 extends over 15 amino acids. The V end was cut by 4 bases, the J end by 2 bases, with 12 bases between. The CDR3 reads CASSPQTGNTGELFF. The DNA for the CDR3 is TGTGCCAGCAGCCCTCAGACTGGTAACACCGGGGAGCTGTTTTTT.

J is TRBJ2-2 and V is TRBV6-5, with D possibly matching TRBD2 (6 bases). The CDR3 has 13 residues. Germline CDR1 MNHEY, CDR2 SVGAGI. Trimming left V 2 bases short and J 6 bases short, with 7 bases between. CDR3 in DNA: TGTGCCAGCAGTTACGGAGGGCCCGGGGAGCTGTTTTTT. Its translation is CASSYGGPGELFF.

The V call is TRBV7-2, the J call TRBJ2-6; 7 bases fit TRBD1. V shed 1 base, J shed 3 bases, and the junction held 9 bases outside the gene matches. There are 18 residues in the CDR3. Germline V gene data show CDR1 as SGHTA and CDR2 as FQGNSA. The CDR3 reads CASSLDPTGVGGANVLTF. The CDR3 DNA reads TGTGCCAGCAGCTTAGATCCCACAGGGGTAGGTGGGGCCAACGTCCTGACTTTC.

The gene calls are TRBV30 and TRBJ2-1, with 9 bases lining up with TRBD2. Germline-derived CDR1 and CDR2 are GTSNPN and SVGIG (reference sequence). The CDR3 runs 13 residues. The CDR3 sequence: CARGRENFNEQFF. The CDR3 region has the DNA TGTGCTCGCGGGAGGGAAAACTTCAATGAGCAGTTCTTC.